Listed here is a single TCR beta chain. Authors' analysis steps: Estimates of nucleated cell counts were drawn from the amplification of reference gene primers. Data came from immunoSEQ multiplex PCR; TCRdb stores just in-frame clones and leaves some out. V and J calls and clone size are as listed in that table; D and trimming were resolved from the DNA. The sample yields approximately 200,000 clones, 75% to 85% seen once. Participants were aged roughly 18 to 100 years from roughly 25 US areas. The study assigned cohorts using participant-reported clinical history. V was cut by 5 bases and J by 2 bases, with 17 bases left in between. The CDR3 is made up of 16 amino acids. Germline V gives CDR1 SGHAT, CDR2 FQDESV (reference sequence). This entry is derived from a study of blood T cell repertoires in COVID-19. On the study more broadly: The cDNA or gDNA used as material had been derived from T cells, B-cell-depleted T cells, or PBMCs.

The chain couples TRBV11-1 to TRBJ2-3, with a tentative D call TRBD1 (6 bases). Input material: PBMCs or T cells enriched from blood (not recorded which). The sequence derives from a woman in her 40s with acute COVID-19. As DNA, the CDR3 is TGTGCCAGCAGCCTTCGTTCCGGGACACCCACAGATACGCAGTATTTT. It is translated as CASSLRSGTPTDTQYF.